What follows are 24 T cell receptor beta chains derived from one specimen sequenced in a study of T cell responses to AZD1222 COVID-19 vaccine. Libraries were prepared by immunoSEQ multiplex PCR; TCRdb keeps only in-frame clonotypes and omits some of them. This table has 95,000 to 100,000 clones, less than 85% appearing once. The sequencing used peripheral blood, collected 28 days after the second AZD1222 dose. Every receptor here comes from an adult who received the AZD1222 COVID-19 vaccine.

V and J are TRBV19 and TRBJ1-4; TRBD1 aligns across 8 bases. The V gene end was trimmed by 4 bases and the J gene end by 5 bases; junction bases not matched to a gene: 3. This CDR3 comprises 14 residues. CDR1 LNHDA and CDR2 SQIVND come from the germline V gene (reference sequence). CDR3 coding DNA: TGTGCCAGTAGTACCCGGGACAGGAATGAAAAACTGTTTTTT. This encodes CASSTRDRNEKLFF.

This sequence joins TRBV6-5 and TRBJ1-6, with D hard to call. CDR1 and CDR2 (germline): MNHEY, SVGAGI. This CDR3 is built from 15 residues. The V end was cut by 7 bases, the J end by 0 bases, with 10 bases between. The CDR3 spells CASTRQDSYNSPLHF. CDR3 nucleotide sequence: TGTGCCAGCACACGGCAAGACTCCTATAATTCACCCCTCCACTTT.

The V and J genes are TRBV11-3 and TRBJ2-1; D is ambiguous. Germline CDR1 SGHNT, CDR2 YENEEA. V gave up 5 bases and J gave up 9 bases, with 23 bases separating them. This CDR3 is 16 amino acids long. The chain's CDR3 is CASSQRFPSNSGEQFF. CDR3 sequence (DNA): TGTGCCAGCAGCCAGAGGTTCCCTAGTAATTCGGGTGAGCAGTTCTTC.

CDR3 sequence: CASSSGQTGNTEAFF. Written as DNA, the CDR3 is TGCGCCAGCAGCTCAGGCCAGACAGGGAACACTGAAGCTTTCTTT. The chain joins TRBV5-1 to TRBJ1-1; D is perhaps TRBD1 (6 bases). Trimming pared 3 bases from V and 1 base from J, leaving 13 bases between. Germline CDR1 is SGHRS and CDR2 is YFSETQ. This CDR3 is 15 amino acids long.

This chain connects TRBV3-1 (or the pseudogene TRBV3-2) to TRBJ2-7; no definite D call. The CDR3 loop spans 14 amino acids. CDR1 and CDR2 (germline): LGHDT, YNNKEL (reference sequence). V gave up 4 bases and J gave up 9 bases, with 19 bases separating them. The CDR3 sequence is CASSLWSLSYGQYF. CDR3 bases: TGTGCCAGCAGCCTATGGTCTCTTAGTTATGGGCAGTACTTC.

This clone has only one observation. J is TRBJ2-1 and V is TRBV19; D unresolved. V lost 2 bases and J lost 7, with 12 bases in between. The germline V gene encodes CDR1 LNHDA and CDR2 SQIVND (reference sequence). The CDR3 sequence is 14 residues long. The CDR3 DNA follows: TGTGCCAGTAGTATAAAGGGAAGCTGGAATGAGCAGTTCTTC. It is translated as CASSIKGSWNEQFF.

The chain recombines TRBV5-8 with TRBJ2-1; D ambiguous. V was clipped by 6 bases and J by 12 bases, with 22 bases between them. The CDR3 runs to 14 residues. Germline-derived CDR1 and CDR2 are SGHTS and YDEGEE. The CDR3 bases are TGTGCCAGCAACACCGGGCCAGCCGACATGGGGCAGTTCTTC. Protein sequence: CASNTGPADMGQFF.

In this sample, this clone turned up once. This rearrangement joins TRBV7-2 to TRBJ1-4, with D possibly being TRBD1 (6 bases). This CDR3 spans 14 amino acids. In germline, CDR1 is SGHTA, CDR2 FQGNSA. Trimming stripped 2 bases from V and 8 bases from J, with 12 bases between. This CDR3 is CASSLRGLNEKLFF. The CDR3 nucleotides read TGTGCCAGCAGCTTAAGGGGGTTAAACGAAAAACTGTTTTTT. Using reference TRBV7-2 and TRBJ1-4 for the parts outside the CDR3, the full variable domain is GAGVSQSPSNKVTEKGKDVELRCDPISGHTALYWYRQSLGQGLEFLIYFQGNSAPDKSGLPSDRFSAERTGGSVSTLTIQRTQQEDSAVYLCASSLRGLNEKLFFGSGTQLSVL.

This clone has just a few counts. The chain carries TRBV18 and TRBJ1-1; 8 nucleotides agree with TRBD1. The V gene end was trimmed by 2 bases and the J gene end by 1 base; junction bases not matched to a gene: 6. The CDR3 contains 16 residues. Germline-derived CDR1 and CDR2 are KGHSH and LQKENI. CDR3 bases: TGTGCCAGCTCACCAAATACCCAGGGGGCGAACACTGAAGCTTTCTTT. Amino acids: CASSPNTQGANTEAFF.

The V gene is TRBV10-3, the J gene TRBJ2-3, with TRBD2 as a possible D gene (6 bases). This CDR3 region has 17 residues. Germline loops: CDR1 ENHRY, CDR2 SYGVKD. The germline V and J ends were trimmed by 4 bases and 0 bases, with 17 bases remaining between them. CDR3 loop: CAISGNWDFPSTDTQYF. CDR3 bases: TGTGCCATCAGTGGCAACTGGGACTTCCCTAGCACAGATACGCAGTATTTT.

This chain joins TRBV7-2 and TRBJ1-5; D unresolved. CDR3 size: 15 residues. V shed 0 bases and J shed 3 bases, with 9 bases lying between them. CDR1 and CDR2 from the germline V gene are SGHTA and FQGNSA. The CDR3 protein is CASSLAGPPNQPQHF. As DNA, the CDR3 is TGTGCCAGCAGCTTAGCAGGGCCTCCCAATCAGCCCCAGCATTTT.

The genes are TRBV7-9 and TRBJ2-2; possible D gene TRBD1, 5 bases. The germline CDR1 and CDR2 sequences are SEHNR and FQNEAQ (reference sequence). Trimming removed 1 base from V and 2 bases from J, with 8 bases in between. This CDR3 has 15 amino acids. CDR3 sequence reads: CASSLDRTNTGELFF. Written as DNA, the CDR3 is TGTGCCAGCAGCTTAGACAGGACAAACACCGGGGAGCTGTTTTTT. Full variable domain (missing parts from reference TRBV7-9 and TRBJ2-2): DTGVSQNPRHKITKRGQNVTFRCDPISEHNRLYWYRQTLGQGPEFLTYFQNEAQLEKSRLLSDRFSAERPKGSFSTLEIQRTEQGDSAMYLCASSLDRTNTGELFFGEGSRLTVL.

The rearrangement links TRBV30 to TRBJ1-1; 12 bases match TRBD1. CDR3 size: 17 residues. The V gene end was trimmed by 4 bases and the J gene end by 3 bases; junction bases not matched to a gene: 12. Germline CDR1 is GTSNPN and CDR2 is SVGIG (reference sequence). For the CDR3, the DNA is TGTGCCTGGATTCGGAAAGGGACAGGGGGCTCGTACACTGAAGCTTTCTTT. This translates into CAWIRKGTGGSYTEAFF.

This clone was picked up one time. V and J are TRBV6-6 and TRBJ2-1, with 13 bases aligning to TRBD2. CDR1 and CDR2 from the germline V gene are MNHNY and SVGAGI (reference sequence). The CDR3 contains 14 residues. V was pared by 5 bases and J by 9 bases, with 4 bases of the junction left unmatched. Written as DNA, the CDR3 is TGTGCCAGCAGTCGGACTAGCGGGAGTAGTGAGCAGTTCTTC. Translating it yields CASSRTSGSSEQFF.

This chain connects TRBV7-6 to TRBJ2-7; D is unclear. Germline CDR1 SGHVS, CDR2 FNYEAQ. The CDR3 runs 12 residues. Trimming cost V 1 base and J 5 bases, with 6 bases left between them. The CDR3: CASSLVPNEQYF. CDR3 bases: TGTGCCAGCAGCTTAGTCCCTAACGAGCAGTACTTC.

In this sample, this clone turned up a few times. The chain recombines TRBV19 with TRBJ2-7; D may correspond to TRBD1 or TRBD2 (5 bases each). Trimming stripped 3 bases from V and 7 bases from J, with 13 bases between. This CDR3 contains 13 residues. Germline loops: CDR1 LNHDA, CDR2 SQIVND (reference sequence). CDR3 in amino acids: CASSIPPREEQYF. In DNA, the CDR3 is TGTGCCAGTAGTATTCCGCCCAGGGAGGAGCAGTACTTC.

The genes are TRBV27 and TRBJ2-1, with D possibly matching TRBD2 (6 bases). Germline V gene lookup returns CDR1 MNHEY and CDR2 SMNVEV (reference sequence). Trimming shortened V by 8 bases and J by 0 bases, and 17 bases separated the two germline ends. The length of the CDR3 is 16 residues. The CDR3 coding sequence is TGTGCCAGCCACCCCTTGAGGGGACTCTCCTACAATGAGCAGTTCTTC. Encoded protein: CASHPLRGLSYNEQFF.

The chain couples TRBV19 to TRBJ2-3; D gene unclear. V lost 8 bases and J 5 bases, leaving 20 bases between the germline ends. Germline CDR1 and CDR2: LNHDA and SQIVND (reference sequence). The CDR3 spans 15 residues. The CDR3 sequence is CASAFRAKPGDTQYF. The CDR3 DNA reads as TGTGCCAGTGCCTTCCGGGCTAAACCTGGAGATACGCAGTATTTT.

This chain joins TRBV18 and TRBJ1-5; D is ambiguous. The V and J ends lost 3 bases and 7 bases respectively, with 10 bases between them. This CDR3 has 13 residues. The germline V gene encodes CDR1 KGHSH and CDR2 LQKENI. CDR3 amino acids: CASSPERAQPQHF. CDR3 bases: TGTGCCAGCTCACCTGAGAGGGCCCAGCCCCAGCATTTT.

This clone appeared once. The chain employs TRBV3-1 (or the pseudogene TRBV3-2) and TRBJ1-2, with TRBD1 matching 9 bases. Per germline, CDR1 LGHDT and CDR2 YNNKEL (reference sequence). The CDR3 has 15 residues. Losses at the gene ends were 4 bases for V and 2 bases for J; bases not matched to a gene: 5. The CDR3: CASSPYRGRNYGYTF. The CDR3 DNA sequence: TGTGCCAGCAGCCCTTACAGGGGGCGGAACTATGGCTACACCTTC.

The chain joins TRBV4-1 to TRBJ1-2, with TRBD1 matching 7 bases. Germline assignment: CDR1 MGHRA and CDR2 YSYEKL. The V and J ends lost 3 bases and 4 bases, in that order; junction bases with no gene match: 14. The CDR3 has 17 amino acids. The CDR3 protein is CASSQDTGDHLSYGYTF. For the CDR3, the DNA is TGCGCCAGCAGCCAGGATACAGGGGACCACCTTTCCTATGGCTACACCTTC.

This clone counts as medium-sized. Written as DNA, the CDR3 is TGTGCCAGCACCCTGTTAGGGACTAGTAATTCACCCCTCCACTTT. This translates into CASTLLGTSNSPLHF. V usage is TRBV6-5 and J usage is TRBJ1-6, with TRBD1 as a possible D gene (5 bases). The V end was cut by 7 bases, the J end by 6 bases, with 16 bases between. The V gene's germline CDR1 is MNHEY and CDR2 SVGAGI. This CDR3 spans 15 amino acids.

This chain links TRBV18 with TRBJ1-3; D may be TRBD1 (5 bases). The CDR3 is made up of 14 amino acids. With 3 bases removed from V and 4 bases from J, the gap between germline ends came to 10 bases. CDR1 KGHSH and CDR2 LQKENI come from the germline V gene. The CDR3 reads CASSPKWDGNTIYF. The CDR3 region has the DNA TGTGCCAGCTCACCGAAGTGGGACGGAAACACCATATATTTT.

The V gene is TRBV6-5, the J gene TRBJ2-7; D unclear. The CDR3 is made up of 16 amino acids. Trimming left V 2 bases short and J 2 bases short, with 16 bases between. The V gene's germline CDR1 is MNHEY and CDR2 SVGAGI. CDR3 sequence: CASSYSRNVYPYEQYF. CDR3 in DNA: TGTGCCAGCAGTTACAGCAGAAACGTTTACCCCTACGAGCAGTACTTC.